These 5 T cell receptor beta chains were all obtained from the same sample, sequenced in a study of blood T cell repertoires in COVID-19. This table comes from immunoSEQ multiplex PCR, and its TCRdb copy is limited to in-frame clones, with some not included. There are 130,000 to 150,000 clones in the sample; over 70% occur only once, and approximately 10% lies in the top ten. Sequencing used PBMCs or T cells enriched from blood (not recorded which). The receptors here all came from a man aged 55 to 70 who had recovered from COVID-19.

The sample holds one count of this clone. The J gene is TRBJ2-5, the V gene TRBV4-1, with D perhaps matching TRBD2 (5 bases). With 1 base removed from V and 1 base from J, the gap between germline ends came to 13 bases. CDR1 is MGHRA, CDR2 YSYEKL, per germline. The CDR3 is 16 residues long. The CDR3 DNA is TGCGCCAGCAGCCAAGGCTGGGGTCGGGGCCAAGAGACCCAGTACTTC. Translation gives CASSQGWGRGQETQYF.

The J gene is TRBJ2-1, the V gene TRBV24-1; weak D call: TRBD2 (6 bases). V was clipped by 9 bases and J by 5 bases, with 7 bases between them. The CDR3 runs to 11 residues. Germline-derived CDR1 and CDR2 are KGHDR and SFDVKD. CDR3 residues: CATCGDNEQFF. The CDR3 nucleotides read TGTGCCACCTGCGGGGACAATGAGCAGTTCTTC.

The CDR3 loop is CASSYGRAEQTQYF. CDR3 bases: TGTGCCAGCAGTTACGGGAGGGCCGAACAGACCCAGTACTTC. V usage is TRBV7-9 and J usage is TRBJ2-5; TRBD2 agrees at 8 bases. CDR3 length: 14 amino acids. Trimming at V came to 6 bases and at J to 6 bases, leaving 9 bases not matched to a gene. The germline CDR1 and CDR2 sequences are SEHNR and FQNEAQ (reference sequence).

This chain uses TRBV5-1 with TRBJ1-2; 12 nucleotides line up with TRBD1. The germline V gene has CDR1 SGHRS and CDR2 YFSETQ. The CDR3 totals 15 residues. V was clipped by 5 bases and J by 0 bases; unmatched bases: 2. The CDR3 nucleotides read TGCGCCAGCAGGGGGACAGGGGGCTCTAACTATGGCTACACCTTC. It yields the protein CASRGTGGSNYGYTF.

The chain recombines TRBV7-6 with TRBJ2-1, with a possible D match to TRBD2 (6 bases). Germline V lookup: CDR1 SGHVS, CDR2 FNYEAQ. The CDR3 consists of 15 residues. Trimming left V 5 bases short and J 8 bases short, with 19 bases between. For the CDR3, the DNA is TGTGCCAGCAGCCAGAAAGGGACGGGAGTTTATGAGCAGTTCTTC. This encodes CASSQKGTGVYEQFF.